Listed below are T cell receptor beta chains from one sample, sequenced in a study of T-cell reconstitution after alpha-beta-depleted transplantation in children. MiXCR, applied by TCRdb to the PCR reads, yields one record per CDR3 protein. The data hold 200,000 to 250,000 distinct CDR3 sequences, with about a tenth observed a single time. The sequenced sample was PBMCs, obtained before TCRalphabeta/CD19-depleted stem cell transplant. These receptors originate from a child younger than two with acute myeloid leukemia, due to receive a stem cell transplant. Each CDR3 is given with its conserved first and last residue. D genes are given only for firm matches. Only part of the rows carry a size: once, few, many, or a class if the clone is expanded.

D	J	size	V	CDR3	DNA
.	TRBJ1-2	few	TRBV18	CASSPGTTYDYTF	TGTGCCAGCTCACCCGGGACGACATATGACTACACCTTC
TRBD2	TRBJ2-2	many	TRBV9	CASSVTVGESGKNTGELFF	TGTGCCAGCAGCGTAACCGTGGGGGAGAGCGGGAAGAACACCGGGGAGCTGTTTTTT
.	TRBJ2-1	many	TRBV7-9	CASSFVQLYNEQFF	TGTGCCAGCAGCTTCGTACAGCTCTACAATGAGCAGTTCTTC
TRBD2	TRBJ2-1	many	TRBV24-1	CATSGTSGNRFYNEQFF	TGTGCCACCAGCGGGACTAGCGGGAACAGGTTCTACAATGAGCAGTTCTTC
TRBD1	TRBJ2-2	many	TRBV7-9	CASSSVVGTGVFTGELFF	TGTGCCAGCAGCTCTGTGGTCGGAACAGGGGTATTCACCGGGGAGCTGTTTTTT
TRBD2	TRBJ2-1	.	TRBV20-1	CSAFPSSGSRHEQFF	TGCAGTGCTTTCCCGTCCAGCGGGAGTCGACATGAGCAGTTCTTC
.	TRBJ2-1	many	TRBV29-1	CSVDQGSFNEQFF	TGCAGCGTTGATCAAGGGAGTTTTAATGAGCAGTTCTTC
.	TRBJ1-1	.	TRBV29-1	CSVRSPEAFF	TGCAGCGTCCGGAGCCCTGAAGCTTTCTTT
TRBD2	TRBJ2-1	many	TRBV7-8	CASSSRAGGAYNEQFF	TGTGCCAGCAGCTCCCGGGCGGGGGGGGCTTACAATGAGCAGTTCTTC
TRBD2	TRBJ2-3	many	TRBV6-1	CASSQTSGITDTQYF	TGTGCCAGCAGTCAGACTAGCGGGATAACGGATACGCAGTATTTT
.	TRBJ2-1	few	TRBV7-9	CASSSKLNEQFF	TGTGCCAGCAGCTCGAAGCTCAATGAGCAGTTCTTC
TRBD2	TRBJ2-1	many	TRBV25-1	CASRPSGGNEQFF	TGTGCCAGCAGACCAAGCGGGGGGAATGAGCAGTTCTTC
.	TRBJ1-3	many	TRBV14	CASSQDQGVYGVGNTIYF	TGTGCCAGCAGCCAAGATCAGGGCGTCTACGGAGTTGGAAACACCATATATTTT
.	TRBJ1-2	.	TRBV11-2	CASTKKNFGYTF	TGTGCCAGCACCAAAAAGAACTTTGGCTACACCTTC
.	TRBJ1-4	.	TRBV5-5	CASSLYEKLFF	TGTGCCAGCAGCTTGTATGAAAAACTGTTTTTT
.	TRBJ2-7	many	TRBV3-1	CASSQDGGPSLEQYF	TGTGCCAGCAGCCAAGACGGGGGACCCTCGTTAGAGCAGTACTTC
TRBD1	TRBJ2-7	many	TRBV28	CASSLPRQGRSYEQYF	TGTGCCAGCAGTTTACCCCGACAGGGGCGTTCCTACGAGCAGTACTTC
TRBD1	TRBJ1-2	many	TRBV7-9	CASSSQGPYGYTF	TGTGCCAGCAGCTCACAGGGGCCTTATGGCTACACCTTC
.	TRBJ2-4	many	TRBV27	CASQPVDAPKNIQYF	TGTGCCAGCCAACCGGTGGATGCCCCTAAAAACATTCAGTACTTC
TRBD2	TRBJ2-1	many	TRBV3-1	CASRPGLAGNNEQFF	TGTGCCAGCAGACCGGGACTAGCGGGTAACAATGAGCAGTTCTTC
TRBD1	TRBJ1-1	many	TRBV5-1	CASSSMTGTVKGTEAFF	TGCGCCAGCAGCTCTATGACCGGGACAGTCAAGGGTACTGAAGCTTTCTTT
.	TRBJ1-6	many	TRBV7-8	CASREVGVRGNSPLHF	TGTGCCAGCCGGGAGGTAGGGGTCCGGGGAAATTCACCCCTCCACTTT
.	TRBJ1-2	.	TRBV5-1	CASSGVLLYGYTF	TGCGCCAGCAGCGGGGTACTTCTCTATGGCTATACCTTC
TRBD1	TRBJ1-1	many	TRBV18	CASSPPGQETEAFF	TGTGCCAGCTCACCACCTGGACAGGAGACTGAAGCTTTCTTT
TRBD2	TRBJ2-1	many	TRBV20-1	CSARGDPSGSHEQFF	TGCAGTGCTAGGGGAGATCCTAGCGGGAGTCATGAGCAGTTCTTC
.	TRBJ2-3	.	TRBV5-4	CASSPRWMDTQYF	TGTGCCAGCAGCCCACGCTGGATGGATACGCAGTATTTT
TRBD1	TRBJ2-5	many	TRBV5-1	CASSRDRVFETQYF	TGCGCCAGCAGCCGGGACAGGGTTTTTGAGACCCAGTACTTC
.	TRBJ1-5	many	TRBV27	CASSFTGPSPSNQPQHF	TGTGCCAGCAGTTTTACCGGACCGTCACCTAGCAATCAGCCCCAGCATTTT